This entry lists 32 T cell receptor beta chains sequenced from one sample in a study of esophageal squamous cell carcinoma under preoperative chemotherapy. The time point was: after preoperative PTX-NDP chemotherapy. TCRdb re-called the PCR reads with MiXCR, one entry per CDR3 protein. The sample shows about 11,000 distinct CDR3 sequences, more than 60% of them seen only once. Sample collection was performed from a patient given preoperative chemotherapy. These receptors were collected from a human donor with esophageal squamous cell carcinoma. The donor label of this sample is uncertain.

This clonotype was observed a handful of times. The V call is TRBV7-2, the J call TRBJ2-3; 12 positions match TRBD2. Trimming removed 1 base from V and 4 bases from J; junction bases left unmatched: 9. CDR3 length equals 18 residues. CDR1 and CDR2 from the germline V gene are SGHTA and FQGNSA. CDR3 nucleotide sequence: TGTGCCAGCAGCTTAGGGGAGGGTCTAGCGGGAGGGCCAGATACGCAGTATTTT. It translates to CASSLGEGLAGGPDTQYF. Supplemented by reference TRBV7-2 and TRBJ2-3, the full variable domain reads GAGVSQSPSNKVTEKGKDVELRCDPISGHTALYWYRQSLGQGLEFLIYFQGNSAPDKSGLPSDRFSAERTGGSVSTLTIQRTQQEDSAVYLCASSLGEGLAGGPDTQYFGPGTRLTVL.

V and J are TRBV12-3 or TRBV12-4 and TRBJ2-1; no firm D call. The germline V and J ends were trimmed by 2 bases and 9 bases, with 14 bases remaining between them. The CDR3 covers 14 residues. CDR3 amino acids: CASSLNGRGSEQFF. The CDR3 DNA is TGTGCCAGCAGTTTAAACGGCCGAGGCAGTGAGCAGTTCTTC.

A word on this clonotype: One end of the junction fails to match germline, which may point to a read error. The V and J genes are TRBV6-1 and TRBJ2-1, with D perhaps TRBD1 or TRBD2 (5 bases each). The length of the CDR3 is 14 residues. CDR1 is MNHNS and CDR2 is SASEGT in the germline V gene. The CDR3 protein is CAGRGTLSKETQYF. CDR3 coding DNA: TGTGCCGGCAGAGGGACCCTAAGCAAAGAGACGCAGTATTTC.

Regarding this clonotype: Compared with germline, one end of the junction differs, possibly owing to a read error. The V call is TRBV6-1, the J call TRBJ2-5; possibly TRBD1 or TRBD2 for D (6 bases each). The CDR3 has 11 amino acids. The V gene's germline CDR1 is MNHNS and CDR2 SASEGT. The CDR3 sequence is CASRGGNTQTF. The CDR3 DNA follows: TGTGCCAGCAGGGGGGGCAACACCCAGACTTTC.

CDR3 DNA: TGCGCCAGCGGGATAGGCGGCCGGGGCCAAGAGACCCAGTACTTC. It codes for CASGIGGRGQETQYF. The chain links TRBV10-2 to TRBJ2-5; D might be TRBD2 (5 bases). The V gene lost 8 bases and the J gene lost 1 base, with 17 bases spanning the gap. The CDR3 contains 15 residues. Germline V CDR1 and CDR2: WSHSY, SAAADI.

This rearrangement joins TRBV7-8 to TRBJ2-5; tentative D call: TRBD2 (5 bases). CDR1 is SGHVS and CDR2 is FQNEAQ in the germline V gene. The V and J ends lost 2 bases and 11 bases respectively, with 24 bases between them. The CDR3 is 16 amino acids. In nucleotides, the CDR3 is TGTGCCAGCAGCTTACGGCGGGCCGGCCGATACAATGAGCAGTACTTC. Protein: CASSLRRAGRYNEQYF.

The chain employs TRBV14 and TRBJ2-3, with 8 bases aligning to TRBD2. Germline CDR1 SGHDN, CDR2 FVKESK. J gave up 3 bases and V 3 bases, and 11 bases lay outside the gene matches. CDR3 length: 17 residues. The CDR3 here is CASSQDIAGWETDTQYF. As DNA, the CDR3 is TGTGCCAGCAGCCAGGACATAGCGGGATGGGAGACAGATACGCAGTATTTT.

This chain uses TRBV6-1 with TRBJ2-3; 9 bases are shared with TRBD2. Germline assignment: CDR1 MNHNS and CDR2 SASEGT. The CDR3 sequence is 16 residues long. The J segment lost 2 bases and the V segment lost 3 bases, leaving 6 bases of the junction unmatched. In nucleotides, the CDR3 is TGTGCCAGCAGTGACTATAGCGGGAGCTTCACAGATACGCAGTATTTT. This encodes CASSDYSGSFTDTQYF.

The chain has TRBV10-2 and TRBJ2-5; 8 bases agree with TRBD2. Germline V lookup: CDR1 WSHSY, CDR2 SAAADI. This CDR3 has 15 amino acids. CDR3 sequence reads: CGGGLSSCDQNTQYF. CDR3 DNA sequence: TGCGGCGGGGGGCTAAGCTCATGTGACCAAAACACCCAGTACTTC.

V gene TRBV11-3 combines with J gene TRBJ2-1; D is unclear. Between the trimmed V and J ends, which lost 1 base and 4 bases, there was a span of 8 bases. Per the germline V gene, CDR1 is SGHNT and CDR2 is YENEEA. The CDR3 is made up of 14 amino acids. CDR3 DNA: TGTGCCAGCAGCTTAGGAGGTTCGTACAATGAGCAGTTCTTC. Protein sequence: CASSLGGSYNEQFF.

A remark on this clonotype: At one end, the junction sequence differs from germline, possibly due to a read error. The chain has TRBV6-1 and TRBJ2-3, with 7 bases identical to TRBD2. Germline lookup yields CDR1 MNHNS and CDR2 SASEGT. The CDR3 covers 15 residues. The CDR3 loop is CASTRAGSWYNEQYF. The CDR3 DNA follows: TGTGCCAGCACGAGAGCGGGATCTTGGTACAATGAGCAGTACTTT.

DNA for the CDR3: TGTGCCAGCTGGGCCAGCTACAATGCGCAGTATTTT. It codes for CASWASYNAQYF. V gene TRBV6-1 combines with J gene TRBJ2-3, with D hard to call. Germline V gene lookup returns CDR1 MNHNS and CDR2 SASEGT. The ends were cut back, 8 bases at V and 10 bases at J, with 16 bases in the middle. There are 12 residues in the CDR3.

V usage is TRBV7-2 and J usage is TRBJ2-4, with TRBD1 identical over 9 bases. This CDR3 has 16 amino acids. V gave up 6 bases and J gave up 13 bases; unmatched junction bases: 19. Germline V gene sequence: CDR1 SGHTA, CDR2 FQGNSA. The CDR3 sequence: CASRGVGGQGPDTQYF. The CDR3 DNA follows: TGTGCCAGCAGGGGAGTAGGGGGACAGGGCCCAGATACGCAGTACTTC.

This clonotype was counted a few times. V is TRBV12-3 or TRBV12-4 and J is TRBJ2-1; 8 bases agree with TRBD2. J lost 7 bases, V lost 3 bases, and 5 bases had no gene match. This CDR3 spans 14 amino acids. CDR3 region: CASSLLSGRNEQFF. In DNA, the CDR3 is TGTGCCAGCAGTTTGTTGAGCGGGAGAAATGAGCAGTTCTTC.

Worth noting for this clonotype: Germline is not matched at one junction end, which may reflect a read error. The V call is TRBV6-1, the J call TRBJ2-3; 7 nucleotides match TRBD2. CDR1 is MNHNS and CDR2 is SASEGT in the germline V gene. CDR3 length: 18 residues. In nucleotides, the CDR3 is TGTGCCAGCAGGGAGAGGGCAGCGGGGATGTCTGACACAGACACGCAGTATTTT. Its translation: CASRERAAGMSDTDTQYF.

This clonotype was counted at least ten times. The CDR3 spells CASSLDPSGYEQFF. For the CDR3, the DNA is TGTGCCAGCAGCTTAGATCCTAGCGGCTACGAGCAGTTCTTC. The chain combines TRBV7-2 with TRBJ2-1; 7 nucleotides match TRBD2. With V trimmed by 1 base and J by 10 bases, 7 bases remained unmatched. Germline V gene data show CDR1 as SGHTA and CDR2 as FQGNSA. There are 14 residues in the CDR3.

The chain has TRBV7-2 and TRBJ2-7; D is ambiguous. Trimming took 4 bases from V and 6 from J, leaving 7 bases between them. The CDR3 runs to 11 residues. Germline values: CDR1 SGHTA, CDR2 FQGNSA. The CDR3 loop is CASSSYREQYF. CDR3 in DNA: TGTGCCAGCAGCTCTTATCGCGAGCAGTACTTC.

Worth noting for this clonotype: Germline is not matched at one junction end, which may reflect a read error. The chain employs TRBV6-1 and TRBJ2-1; possibly TRBD1 or TRBD2 for D (5 bases each). The CDR3 has 14 residues. Per germline, CDR1 MNHNS and CDR2 SASEGT. In DNA, the CDR3 is TGTGCGGGCAGAGGGGCTCTAGGCCCAGAGACGCAGTATTTC. This encodes CAGRGALGPETQYF.

V gene TRBV7-2 combines with J gene TRBJ2-5, with 14 bases matching TRBD2. The CDR3 loop spans 17 amino acids. Germline assignment: CDR1 SGHTA and CDR2 FQGNSA. V was clipped by 5 bases and J by 11 bases; unmatched bases: 16. The CDR3 DNA reads TGTGCCAGCAGCCTAACGGGACTAGCGGGAGTGAGCAATGAGCAGTACTTC. Amino acids: CASSLTGLAGVSNEQYF. Complete variable domain (other parts from reference TRBV7-2 and TRBJ2-5): GAGVSQSPSNKVTEKGKDVELRCDPISGHTALYWYRQSLGQGLEFLIYFQGNSAPDKSGLPSDRFSAERTGGSVSTLTIQRTQQEDSAVYLCASSLTGLAGVSNEQYFGPGTRLLVL.

This chain connects TRBV6-1 to TRBJ2-5, with TRBD2 as a possible D gene (6 bases). Germline CDR1 reads MNHNS; CDR2 reads SASEGT. V lost 2 bases, J lost 1 base, and 11 bases lay in between. The CDR3 sequence is 15 residues long. The CDR3 region is CASSEIGGTQETQYF. CDR3 in DNA: TGTGCCAGCAGTGAAATCGGGGGAACCCAAGAGACCCAGTACTTC.

This chain links TRBV6-5 with TRBJ2-3; D may be TRBD2 (6 bases). The V and J ends lost 3 bases and 2 bases respectively, with 9 bases between them. Germline values: CDR1 MNHEY, CDR2 SVGAGI. CDR3 length equals 14 residues. The CDR3 DNA sequence: TGTGCCAGCAGTTATAGCGGTTACACAGATACGCAGTATTTT. Its protein product is CASSYSGYTDTQYF.

On this clonotype: Its ends do not fully match the called genes, so a read error is possible. V usage is TRBV6-1 and J usage is TRBJ2-7, with 9 bases fitting TRBD1. The CDR3 consists of 15 residues. Per germline, CDR1 MNHNS and CDR2 SASEGT. CDR3 in DNA: TGTGCCAGCAGTGAGCCCGTGGGGGACAGGGACGAGCAGTACTTT. It yields the protein CASSEPVGDRDEQYF.

The rearrangement links TRBV6-5 to TRBJ1-1; tentatively, D is TRBD1 (6 bases). Germline V lookup: CDR1 MNHEY, CDR2 SVGAGI. The CDR3 extends over 14 amino acids. Trimming shortened V by 2 bases and J by 2 bases, and 9 bases separated the two germline ends. The CDR3 region is CASSYGRGNTEAFF. CDR3 DNA sequence: TGTGCCAGCAGTTACGGCAGGGGAAACACTGAAGCTTTCTTT.

The chain recombines TRBV11-3 with TRBJ2-5, with 8 bases that match TRBD2. Trimming at V came to 6 bases and at J to 2 bases, leaving 8 bases not matched to a gene. Germline CDR1 reads SGHNT; CDR2 reads YENEEA. The CDR3 is 15 residues long. The CDR3 sequence is CASRGSGRAQETQYF. The CDR3 nucleotides read TGTGCCAGCAGGGGAAGCGGGAGAGCTCAAGAGACCCAGTACTTC.

The chain has TRBV6-1 and TRBJ1-2, with D possibly TRBD1 on 5 matching bases. Deletions cut 4 bases from V and 7 bases from J, with 16 bases between. From germline, CDR1 is MNHNS and CDR2 SASEGT. This CDR3 contains 14 residues. For the CDR3, the DNA is TGTGCCAGCAGTGCTCGGTCGTGGGGCGGTGGCTACACCTTC. Its translation is CASSARSWGGGYTF.

Judged by abundance, this clonotype is medium-sized. The gene calls are TRBV6-1 and TRBJ2-3, with TRBD2 identical over 7 bases. Germline V gene data show CDR1 as MNHNS and CDR2 as SASEGT. The ends lost 7 bases at V and 6 bases at J; junction bases unmatched: 7. The CDR3 contains 13 residues. The CDR3 reads CASMAGDDDTQYF. For the CDR3, the DNA is TGTGCCAGCATGGCGGGAGATGACGATACGCAGTATTTT.

The chain carries TRBV10-3 and TRBJ2-1; 10 nucleotides agree with TRBD2. TRBJ2-7 matches the DNA end more closely, so the J call is doubtful. Germline V gene data show CDR1 as ENHRY and CDR2 as SYGVKD. The CDR3 has 15 amino acids. The CDR3 DNA sequence: TGTGCCAACAGGCGGACTAGCGGCTCCTACAATGAGCAGTACTTC. Its protein product is CANRRTSGSYNEQYF.

The chain uses TRBV6-1 and TRBJ2-4; 7 positions agree with TRBD2. The DNA end is a closer match to TRBJ2-3, so the J assignment may be wrong. The germline CDR1 and CDR2 sequences are MNHNS and SASEGT. The CDR3 spans 16 residues. The CDR3 DNA is TGTGCCAGCAGTGAATCGGGGGGAAGAGCCACAGACATTCAGTATTTT. Its protein product is CASSESGGRATDIQYF.

This clonotype occurred a few times. The chain carries TRBV6-1 and TRBJ2-3, with D maybe TRBD1 (6 bases). CDR3 length: 16 residues. Germline CDR1 is MNHNS and CDR2 is SASEGT. V was clipped by 6 bases and J by 9 bases, with 25 bases between them. CDR3 in amino acids: CASRGFGGSYQETQYF. The CDR3 DNA reads as TGTGCCAGCAGGGGATTTGGGGGCAGCTACCAAGAGACGCAGTATTTT.

V gene TRBV6-1 combines with J gene TRBJ2-3; D gene uncertain. CDR1 MNHNS and CDR2 SASEGT come from the germline V gene. This CDR3 has 14 residues. The V and J ends lost 3 bases and 5 bases respectively, with 12 bases between them. The CDR3 reads CASSEASVRDTQYF. DNA of the CDR3: TGTGCCAGCAGTGAGGCCAGCGTTAGAGATACGCAGTATTTT.

CDR3 nucleotides: TGTGCCAGCAGTGTAGTCGGAGCGGGAGGGGGGCACGAGCAGTACTTC. Protein product: CASSVVGAGGGHEQYF. The chain has TRBV6-1 and TRBJ2-7; 10 bases fit TRBD2. The germline V gene has CDR1 MNHNS and CDR2 SASEGT. The V and J ends lost 4 bases and 5 bases, in that order; junction bases with no gene match: 11. This CDR3 has 16 amino acids.

The chain couples TRBV6-1 to TRBJ1-2, with D possibly being TRBD1 (5 bases). This CDR3 is built from 12 residues. The V gene's germline CDR1 is MNHNS and CDR2 SASEGT. With 6 bases removed from V and 5 bases from J, the gap between germline ends came to 10 bases. The CDR3 region has the DNA TGTGCCAGCAGGACGGGGGGATATGGCTACACCTTC. Its protein product is CASRTGGYGYTF.